These 23 T cell receptor beta chains were sequenced from one sample in a study of cytomegalovirus exposure and HLA in healthy donors (dated by TCRdb to 2017 to 2019). The protocol used for the library was the immunoSEQ multiplex PCR assay. A mixture of 60 forward primers for TCR Vbeta segments and 13 reverse primers for TCR Jbeta segments was used in the multiplex PCR. The immuneACCESS repertoire file appears here via TCRdb, limited to in-frame rearrangements. These files lack a portion of the clones; in checked studies, under half of the deficit traces to unresolved V genes, and the cause of the others is not known. The sample's clone listing holds approximately 54,000 clones. The top ten clones comprise approximately 6.9% of the sample. Sequenced input: PBMCs. These receptors came from a middle-aged woman in good health and CMV-seronegative.

The chain links TRBV7-6 to TRBJ2-5, with 7 bases aligning to TRBD2. CDR3 length: 13 amino acids. Germline V gene data show CDR1 as SGHVS and CDR2 as FNYEAQ. The ends lost 3 bases at V and 5 bases at J; junction bases unmatched: 3. This chain's CDR3 is CASSFPGRETQYF. In DNA form, the CDR3 reads TGTGCCAGCAGCTTCCCCGGGAGGGAGACCCAGTACTTC.

J is TRBJ2-5 and V is TRBV9, with TRBD2 identical over 12 bases. This CDR3 comprises 13 residues. Per the germline V gene, CDR1 is SGDLS and CDR2 is YYNGEE. V dropped 7 bases and J dropped 5; count of bases not matched to a gene: 3. The CDR3 loop is CASLAGGGETQYF. The CDR3, as DNA: TGTGCCAGCCTAGCGGGAGGGGGGGAGACCCAGTACTTC.

This chain joins TRBV5-1 and TRBJ2-7; TRBD2 might be the D (6 bases). Trimming removed 0 bases from V and 0 bases from J, with 10 bases in between. Germline values: CDR1 SGHRS, CDR2 YFSETQ. This CDR3 is built from 15 residues. The CDR3 DNA is TGCGCCAGCAGCTTGGTGGCGGGGTACTCCTACGAGCAGTACTTC. This encodes CASSLVAGYSYEQYF.

This chain connects TRBV28 to TRBJ2-7; possibly TRBD2 for D (5 bases). The CDR3 totals 15 residues. Germline loops: CDR1 MDHEN, CDR2 SYDVKM. The V end was cut by 3 bases, the J end by 3 bases, with 15 bases between. The CDR3 nucleotides read TGTGCCAGCAGTTTGGATGCTAGAGGAGGCTACGAGCAGTACTTC. Its protein is CASSLDARGGYEQYF.

The chain employs TRBV7-2 and TRBJ1-2; D not certain. CDR1 is SGHTA and CDR2 is FQGNSA in the germline V gene. The CDR3 is made up of 13 amino acids. Trimming cost V 6 bases and J 3 bases, with 11 bases left between them. The chain's CDR3 is CASSPQNDYGYTF. In DNA, the CDR3 is TGTGCCAGCAGTCCACAGAATGACTATGGCTACACCTTC.

This chain joins TRBV5-8 and TRBJ1-2; D is perhaps TRBD1 (5 bases). Germline CDR1 is SGHTS and CDR2 is YDEGEE. V gave up 4 bases and J gave up 7 bases, with 14 bases separating them. The CDR3 is 13 amino acids. The CDR3 DNA follows: TGTGCCAGCAGCCTGGGACCACGGGGTGGCTACACCTTC. Its protein product is CASSLGPRGGYTF.

The gene calls are TRBV5-1 and TRBJ2-3; 9 bases are shared with TRBD1. CDR1 and CDR2 (germline): SGHRS, YFSETQ. CDR3 length: 15 amino acids. Germline trimming cut 4 bases from V and 1 base from J; bases unmatched to any gene: 4. CDR3 amino acids: CASSRTGDGTDTQYF. In DNA, the CDR3 is TGCGCCAGCAGCCGGACAGGGGATGGCACAGATACGCAGTATTTT. The complete variable domain, with remaining parts taken from reference TRBV5-1 and TRBJ2-3, reads KAGVTQTPRYLIKTRGQQVTLSCSPISGHRSVSWYQQTPGQGLQFLFEYFSETQRNKGNFPGRFSGRQFSNSRSEMNVSTLELGDSALYLCASSRTGDGTDTQYFGPGTRLTVL.

The chain couples TRBV5-6 to TRBJ2-5, with 11 positions matching TRBD2. V lost 4 bases and J lost 1; bases outside the gene matches: 3. CDR1 SGHDT and CDR2 YYEEEE come from the germline V gene. CDR3 length equals 15 residues. CDR3 sequence (DNA): TGTGCCAGCAGCATAGGGACTAGCGGCCAAGAGACCCAGTACTTC. Translation gives CASSIGTSGQETQYF.

The chain links TRBV6-5 to TRBJ1-2, with a possible D match to TRBD1 (5 bases). The CDR3 has 14 amino acids. Germline V CDR1 and CDR2: MNHEY, SVGAGI. The V end was cut by 6 bases, the J end by 4 bases, with 15 bases between. Written as DNA, the CDR3 is TGTGCCAGCAGACCCGGGGACTTGGGCTATGGCTACACCTTC. This sequence encodes CASRPGDLGYGYTF.

The V call is TRBV6-5, the J call TRBJ2-5; 12 bases map to TRBD2. CDR3 size: 15 residues. The V and J ends lost 5 bases and 8 bases, in that order; junction bases with no gene match: 9. Germline loops: CDR1 MNHEY, CDR2 SVGAGI. CDR3 coding DNA: TGTGCCAGCAGTCCTAGCGGGGGGGGGCCGGTAACCCAGTACTTC. Translating gives CASSPSGGGPVTQYF.

The genes are TRBV7-7 and TRBJ2-5, with 10 bases that match TRBD2. CDR1 and CDR2 (germline): SSHAT, FNYEAQ (reference sequence). After removal of 1 base from V and 1 base from J, the junction contained 0 bases not matched to a gene. The CDR3 is made up of 15 amino acids. The DNA for the CDR3 is TGTGCCAGCAGCTTAGGGACTAGCGGCCAAGAGACCCAGTACTTC. It codes for CASSLGTSGQETQYF.

The V gene is TRBV6-5, the J gene TRBJ2-7; the D is unclear. The germline gives CDR1 MNHEY, CDR2 SVGAGI. This CDR3 contains 13 residues. The V end was cut by 2 bases, the J end by 6 bases, with 11 bases between. The DNA of the CDR3 is TGTGCCAGCAGTTACGATCAACTTAGCGAGCAGTACTTC. Protein sequence: CASSYDQLSEQYF.

This chain joins TRBV6-6 and TRBJ1-1; D perhaps matches TRBD1 (6 bases). Trimming cost V 5 bases and J 6 bases, with 13 bases left between them. This CDR3 comprises 13 residues. CDR1 MNHNY and CDR2 SVGAGI come from the germline V gene (reference sequence). The CDR3 is CASSPRQASEAFF. The CDR3 nucleotides are TGTGCCAGCAGTCCAAGACAGGCCTCTGAAGCTTTCTTT.

The CDR3 region has the DNA TGTGCCAGCAGTGGGAGGACAGGGGGTATGGCCCAGTACTTC. This encodes CASSGRTGGMAQYF. The chain is built from TRBV6-1 and TRBJ2-5; 10 positions match TRBD1. The CDR3 contains 14 residues. CDR1 and CDR2 (germline): MNHNS, SASEGT. V was pared by 4 bases and J by 9 bases, with 8 bases of the junction left unmatched.

This chain links TRBV6-5 with TRBJ1-2, with D possibly matching TRBD1 (6 bases). The V and J ends lost 6 bases and 7 bases respectively, with 9 bases between them. Germline V gives CDR1 MNHEY, CDR2 SVGAGI. There are 11 residues in the CDR3. CDR3 DNA: TGTGCCAGCAGCAACAGGGTTGGCTACACCTTC. Encoded protein: CASSNRVGYTF.

The rearrangement joins TRBV9 to TRBJ2-7; 11 bases are shared with TRBD2. Unmatched junction bases numbered 7, after V lost 4 bases and J lost 7 bases. Germline values: CDR1 SGDLS, CDR2 YYNGEE. CDR3 size: 14 residues. This chain's CDR3 is CASSRSGRAGEQYF. The CDR3 DNA reads TGTGCCAGCAGCCGTAGCGGGAGGGCGGGGGAGCAGTACTTC.

V gene TRBV6-5 combines with J gene TRBJ1-2; TRBD1 aligns across 12 bases. Looked up from germline, CDR1 is MNHEY and CDR2 is SVGAGI. This CDR3 contains 16 residues. With 0 bases clipped from V and 8 bases from J, the junction kept 7 bases outside the gene matches. CDR3 nucleotides: TGTGCCAGCAGTTACTCACCGGGACAGGGGGCTGGAGGCTACACCTTC. This translates into CASSYSPGQGAGGYTF.

The J gene is TRBJ1-1, the V gene TRBV5-1; possibly TRBD1 for D (5 bases). In germline, CDR1 is SGHRS, CDR2 YFSETQ. Trimming cost V 4 bases and J 7 bases, with 14 bases left between them. This CDR3 spans 13 amino acids. The CDR3 DNA sequence: TGCGCCAGCAGCCTAACGGACAAAGGTGAAGCTTTCTTT. Translating gives CASSLTDKGEAFF.

The chain is built from TRBV5-1 and TRBJ2-7, with 7 bases lining up with TRBD1. The V and J ends lost 2 bases and 0 bases, in that order; junction bases with no gene match: 2. The CDR3 covers 14 residues. Germline-derived CDR1 and CDR2 are SGHRS and YFSETQ. In DNA, the CDR3 is TGCGCCAGCAGCTTCAGGGGGAGCTCCTACGAGCAGTACTTC. It specifies CASSFRGSSYEQYF.

The V call is TRBV4-3, the J call TRBJ2-3; D uncertain. Germline V gene lookup returns CDR1 LGHNA and CDR2 YSLEER. The CDR3 totals 13 residues. Deletions cut 2 bases from V and 2 bases from J, with 5 bases between. The CDR3 is CASSQQVTDTQYF. The CDR3 DNA follows: TGCGCCAGCAGCCAACAGGTCACAGATACGCAGTATTTT.

The V call is TRBV7-9, the J call TRBJ1-4, with a weak D call TRBD1 (6 bases). V was cut by 1 base and J by 0 bases, with 15 bases left in between. Germline CDR1 reads SEHNR; CDR2 reads FQNEAQ (reference sequence). The CDR3 totals 18 residues. The CDR3 DNA is TGTGCCAGCAGCTTAGTGGGCAGGGGTAGTCCAACTAATGAAAAACTGTTTTTT. Its translation is CASSLVGRGSPTNEKLFF.

Points on this clone: Its ends do not fully match the called genes, so a read error is possible. The rearrangement uses TRBV18 and TRBJ2-5; 7 bases map to TRBD2. Germline values: CDR1 KGHSH, CDR2 LQKENI. The CDR3 covers 13 residues. In nucleotides, the CDR3 is TGTGCCAGCTCCGGGACTATCCAAGAGGCCCAGTACTTC. As protein: CASSGTIQEAQYF.

CDR3 sequence reads: CASRDLIGKGAYEQYF. DNA for the CDR3: TGTGCCAGCCGAGATCTCATTGGAAAGGGGGCCTACGAGCAGTACTTC. The chain employs TRBV6-6 and TRBJ2-7; perhaps TRBD1 as D (6 bases). Germline lookup yields CDR1 MNHNY and CDR2 SVGAGI (reference sequence). Trimming cost V 8 bases and J 2 bases, with 22 bases left between them. The CDR3 has 16 amino acids.